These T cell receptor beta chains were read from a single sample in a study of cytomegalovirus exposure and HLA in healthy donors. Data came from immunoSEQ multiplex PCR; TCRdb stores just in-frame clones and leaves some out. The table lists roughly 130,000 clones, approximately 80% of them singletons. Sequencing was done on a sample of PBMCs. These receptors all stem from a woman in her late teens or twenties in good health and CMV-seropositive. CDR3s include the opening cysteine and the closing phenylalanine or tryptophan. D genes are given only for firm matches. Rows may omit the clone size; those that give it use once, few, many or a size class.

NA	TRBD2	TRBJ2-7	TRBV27	CASNIREDF	TGTGCCAGCAATATTCGGGAGGACTTC
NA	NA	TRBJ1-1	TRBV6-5	CASSSPRESTEAFF	TGTGCCAGCAGTTCCCCGCGGGAGAGCACTGAAGCTTTCTTT
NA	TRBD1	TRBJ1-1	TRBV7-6	CASSLQGGWLNTEAFF	TGTGCCAGCAGCCTACAAGGGGGCTGGCTGAACACTGAAGCTTTCTTT
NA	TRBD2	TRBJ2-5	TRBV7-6	CASSLGPGGETQYF	TGTGCCAGCAGCTTAGGTCCGGGAGGAGAGACCCAGTACTTC
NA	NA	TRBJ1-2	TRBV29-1	CSVENSKGGYTF	TGCAGCGTTGAAAACAGCAAAGGCGGCTACACCTTC
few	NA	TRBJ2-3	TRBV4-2	CASSQEETDTQYF	TGTGCCAGCAGCCAAGAAGAGACAGATACGCAGTATTTT
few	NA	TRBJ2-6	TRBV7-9	CASSGLGGSGANVLTF	TGTGCCAGCAGCGGGCTTGGAGGTTCTGGGGCCAACGTCCTGACTTTC
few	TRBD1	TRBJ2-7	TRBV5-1	CASSASPGQLPYEQYF	TGCGCCAGCAGCGCTTCCCCGGGACAGTTACCCTACGAGCAGTACTTC
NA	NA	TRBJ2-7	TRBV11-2	CASSSDSYEQYF	TGTGCCAGCAGCTCCGACAGTTACGAGCAGTACTTC
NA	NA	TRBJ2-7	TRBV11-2	CASSFNLAYEQYF	TGTGCCAGCAGCTTCAACCTCGCCTACGAGCAGTACTTC
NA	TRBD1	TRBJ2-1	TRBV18	CASSPNIGTGVYNEQFF	TGTGCCAGCTCACCGAATATTGGGACAGGGGTCTACAATGAGCAGTTCTTC
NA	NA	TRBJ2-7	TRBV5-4	CASSKGRTPYEQYF	TGTGCCAGCAGTAAAGGACGGACTCCCTACGAGCAGTACTTC
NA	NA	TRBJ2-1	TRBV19	CASSPDGETYNEQFF	TGTGCCAGTAGTCCGGATGGGGAGACTTACAATGAGCAGTTCTTC
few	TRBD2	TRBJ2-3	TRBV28	CASSRGLAGKDTQYF	TGTGCCAGCAGTAGGGGACTAGCGGGGAAGGATACGCAGTATTTT
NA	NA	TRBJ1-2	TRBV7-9	CSSSDLEFGYTF	TGTTCCAGCAGCGACCTGGAGTTTGGCTACACCTTC
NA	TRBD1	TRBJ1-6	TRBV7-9	CASSPGQGNSPLHF	TGTGCCAGCAGCCCCGGACAGGGGAATTCACCCCTCCACTTT
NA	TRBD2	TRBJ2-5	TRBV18	CASSQPSGGQETQYF	TGTGCCAGCTCACAACCTAGCGGGGGACAAGAGACCCAGTACTTC
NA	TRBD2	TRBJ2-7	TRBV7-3	CASSPLAAFYEQYF	TGTGCCAGCAGTCCGCTAGCGGCATTCTACGAGCAGTACTTC
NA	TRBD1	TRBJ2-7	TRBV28	CASSPGQGGNEQYF	TGTGCCAGCAGTCCCGGACAGGGGGGGAACGAGCAGTACTTC
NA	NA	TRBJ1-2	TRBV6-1	CASSEERIPNYGYTF	TGTGCCAGCAGTGAAGAGAGGATACCTAACTATGGCTACACCTTC
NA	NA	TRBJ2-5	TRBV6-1	CASSEQGPQETQYF	TGTGCCAGCAGTGAACAGGGGCCGCAAGAGACCCAGTACTTC
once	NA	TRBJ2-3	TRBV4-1	CASSQVRGSTDTQYF	TGCGCCAGCAGCCAAGTAAGGGGGAGCACAGATACGCAGTATTTT
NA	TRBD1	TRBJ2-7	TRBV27	CASSPGQGYGQYF	TGTGCCAGCAGCCCCGGACAGGGGTACGGGCAGTACTTC
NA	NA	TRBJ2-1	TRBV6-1	CASTLYNEQFF	TGTGCCAGCACCCTCTACAATGAGCAGTTCTTC
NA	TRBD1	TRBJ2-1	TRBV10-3	CAISESAGQGTNGQFF	TGTGCCATCAGTGAGTCGGCCGGACAGGGGACGAATGGGCAGTTCTTC
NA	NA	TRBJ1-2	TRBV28	CASSLSANYGYTF	TGTGCCAGCAGTTTATCAGCTAACTATGGCTACACCTTC
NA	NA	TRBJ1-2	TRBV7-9	CASMRTSNYGYTF	TGTGCCAGCATGAGAACCTCTAACTATGGCTACACCTTC
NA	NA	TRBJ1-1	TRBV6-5	CASRLGASAFF	TGTGCCAGCAGGCTGGGGGCGAGCGCTTTCTTT